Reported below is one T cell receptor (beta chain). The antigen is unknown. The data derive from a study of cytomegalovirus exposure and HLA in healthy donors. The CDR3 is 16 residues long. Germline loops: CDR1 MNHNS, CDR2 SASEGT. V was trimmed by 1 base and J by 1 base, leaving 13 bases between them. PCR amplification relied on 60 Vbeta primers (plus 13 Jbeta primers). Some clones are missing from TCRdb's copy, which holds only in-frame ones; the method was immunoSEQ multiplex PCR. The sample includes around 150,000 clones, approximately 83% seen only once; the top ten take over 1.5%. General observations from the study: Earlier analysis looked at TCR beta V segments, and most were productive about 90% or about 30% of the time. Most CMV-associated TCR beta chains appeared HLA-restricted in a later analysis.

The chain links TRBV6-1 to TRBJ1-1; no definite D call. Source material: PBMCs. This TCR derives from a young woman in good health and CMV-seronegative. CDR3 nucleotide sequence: TGTGCCAGCAGTGAAGGTCTGGGCCTCACGAACACTGAAGCTTTCTTT. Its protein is CASSEGLGLTNTEAFF.